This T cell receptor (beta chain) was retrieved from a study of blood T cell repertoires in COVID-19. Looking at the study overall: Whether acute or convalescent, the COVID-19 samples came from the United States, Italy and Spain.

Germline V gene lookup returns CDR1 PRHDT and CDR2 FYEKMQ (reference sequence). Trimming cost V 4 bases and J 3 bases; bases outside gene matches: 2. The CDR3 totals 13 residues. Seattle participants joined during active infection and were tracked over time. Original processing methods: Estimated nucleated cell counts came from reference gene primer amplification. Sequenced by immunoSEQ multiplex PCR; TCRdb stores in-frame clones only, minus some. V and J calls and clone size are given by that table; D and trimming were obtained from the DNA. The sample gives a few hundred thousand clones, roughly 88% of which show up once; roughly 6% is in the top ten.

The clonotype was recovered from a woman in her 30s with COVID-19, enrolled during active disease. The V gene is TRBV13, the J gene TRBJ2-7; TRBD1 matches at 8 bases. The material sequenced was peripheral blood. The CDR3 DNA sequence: TGTGCCAGCAGCTCCGACAGGGGCTACGAGCAGTACGTC. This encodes CASSSDRGYEQYV.